This is a list of T cell receptor beta chains from one sample in a study of blood T cell repertoires in COVID-19. The table came from immunoSEQ multiplex PCR; TCRdb's copy has only in-frame clones and leaves some out. The sample consists of 60,000 to 70,000 clones, 65% to 85% of them appearing once. Sequences were obtained from peripheral blood. The source of these receptors is a woman aged 55 to 70 with acute or convalescent COVID-19. CDR3s include the opening cysteine and the closing phenylalanine or tryptophan. Fields, in order: V gene, J gene, D gene, CDR3 DNA, CDR3 protein. D genes are given only for firm matches.

TRBV5-6,TRBJ2-1,TRBD2,TGTGCCAGCAGCTCGGGGACTAGCGGGGGTTACAATGAGCAGTTCTTC,CASSSGTSGGYNEQFF
TRBV6-5,TRBJ1-2,.,TGTGCCAGCAGTTATTCCTCGGACAGACACTATGGCTACACCTTC,CASSYSSDRHYGYTF
TRBV19,TRBJ2-1,.,TGTGCCAGTAGTATAGGTGGCAGTCCGTACTACAATGAGCAGTTCTTC,CASSIGGSPYYNEQFF
TRBV2,TRBJ2-7,.,TGTGCCAGCAGTGCTGGAGTGGGGCTTGAGCAGTACTTC,CASSAGVGLEQYF
TRBV18,TRBJ1-1,.,TGTGCCAGCTCACCGAACAGGGCCACTGAAGCTTTCTTT,CASSPNRATEAFF
TRBV19,TRBJ1-1,TRBD1,TGTGCCAGTAGTACGGGGACAGGGAACACTGAAGCTTTCTTT,CASSTGTGNTEAFF
TRBV19,TRBJ1-4,TRBD1,TGTGCCAGTAGGCCCGGGACAGGCCGTGTTAACGAAAAACTGTTTTTT,CASRPGTGRVNEKLFF
TRBV7-3,TRBJ1-6,.,TGTGCCAGCAGCTTTGGCAGGGTAGACTCACCCCTCCACTTT,CASSFGRVDSPLHF
TRBV7-9,TRBJ1-2,.,TGTGCCAGCAGCTTTATCGCCAGGGCTAACTATGGCTACACCTTC,CASSFIARANYGYTF
TRBV20-1,TRBJ2-1,.,TGCAGTGCTAGTCCTGCGGCCCCCTACAATGAGCAGTTCTTC,CSASPAAPYNEQFF
TRBV30,TRBJ1-6,TRBD1,TGTGCCTGGAGTCCTCCGGGGGTACGGAGGGACAGGGATAATTCACCCCTCCACTTT,CAWSPPGVRRDRDNSPLHF
TRBV10-3,TRBJ1-5,TRBD1,TGTGCCATCAGTTCAGGGGGCCCCACTAATCAGCCCCAGCATTTT,CAISSGGPTNQPQHF
TRBV7-6,TRBJ2-1,.,TGTGCCAGCAGCTTTACGGTATCAGGGGTGAGCTCCTACAATGAGCAGTTCTTC,CASSFTVSGVSSYNEQFF
TRBV19,TRBJ1-2,.,TGTGCCAGTAGTACTACGGACAGCCCGGCTACTAACTATGGCTACACCTTC,CASSTTDSPATNYGYTF
TRBV5-1,TRBJ2-1,TRBD1,TGCGCCAGCTCGGACAGGGGGAATGAGCAGTTCTTC,CASSDRGNEQFF